The 13 T cell receptor beta chains in this list originate from one sample, sequenced in a study of cytomegalovirus exposure and HLA in healthy donors. The PCR employed 60 Vbeta primers together with 13 Jbeta primers. Data came from immunoSEQ multiplex PCR; TCRdb stores just in-frame clones and leaves some out. The sample lists more than 150,000 clones, 80% seen once, with more than 1.1% in the top ten. Sample: PBMCs. The source is a girl between 5 and 17 years old in good health and CMV-seropositive.

The chain has TRBV10-1 and TRBJ2-3, with 8 bases identical to TRBD2. CDR3 size: 15 residues. J lost 0 bases, V lost 4 bases, and 3 bases had no gene match. The germline CDR1 and CDR2 sequences are WNHNN and SYGVQD (reference sequence). The CDR3 coding sequence is TGCGCCAGCAGTGGATTAGCGGGGAGCACAGATACGCAGTATTTT. Translation gives CASSGLAGSTDTQYF.

V and J are TRBV25-1 and TRBJ2-1, with TRBD2 identical over 11 bases. V was clipped by 5 bases and J by 6 bases; unmatched bases: 15. The V gene's germline CDR1 is MGHDK and CDR2 SYGVNS. The CDR3 has 18 residues. In DNA form, the CDR3 reads TGTGCCAGCAGTATCCCCGGGACTAGCGGAGCAGCGTCCAATGAGCAGTTCTTC. It specifies CASSIPGTSGAASNEQFF.

The chain employs TRBV7-6 and TRBJ2-3; 11 positions match TRBD2. Germline-derived CDR1 and CDR2 are SGHVS and FNYEAQ. This CDR3 is built from 18 residues. V lost 1 base and J lost 6; bases outside the gene matches: 12. Here the CDR3 DNA reads TGTGCCAGCAGCTTAGTTGTCTTAGCGGGAGGGTCCCGGGATACGCAGTATTTT. This gives the protein CASSLVVLAGGSRDTQYF.

The chain links TRBV18 to TRBJ2-1, with D possibly being TRBD2 (6 bases). V lost 3 bases and J 7 bases, leaving 13 bases between the germline ends. CDR1 and CDR2 (germline): KGHSH, LQKENI. This CDR3 contains 14 residues. This CDR3 reads CASSPPGLPNEQFF. The CDR3 coding sequence is TGTGCCAGCTCACCTCCGGGACTTCCTAATGAGCAGTTCTTC.

The chain links TRBV6-6 to TRBJ2-7; D remains ambiguous. The CDR3 spans 13 residues. V lost 2 bases and J 3 bases, leaving 8 bases between the germline ends. Germline CDR1 is MNHNY and CDR2 is SVGAGI (reference sequence). The CDR3 DNA reads as TGTGCCAGCAGTTACGGGCGACACTACGAGCAGTACTTC. Its translation is CASSYGRHYEQYF.

The CDR3 nucleotides read TGCAGCGGCTGGACAGGGAACACTGAAGCTTTCTTT. Protein product: CSGWTGNTEAFF. The genes are TRBV29-1 and TRBJ1-1, with 7 bases aligning to TRBD1. Germline CDR1 is SQVTM and CDR2 is ANQGSEA. The CDR3 loop spans 12 amino acids. Trimming at V came to 7 bases and at J to 1 base, leaving 3 bases not matched to a gene.

This clone was seen a few times. Here the CDR3 DNA reads TGTGCCAGCAGTAAATGGACAGGTGGGAGGCCTGAAGCTTTCTTT. Residues: CASSKWTGGRPEAFF. The rearrangement uses TRBV6-5 and TRBJ1-1; 7 bases are shared with TRBD1. Germline CDR1 is MNHEY and CDR2 is SVGAGI. The trim removed 5 bases at V and 6 bases at J, leaving 12 bases unmatched. This CDR3 region has 15 residues.

This chain connects TRBV7-2 to TRBJ1-2; D remains ambiguous. The CDR3 is 15 residues long. Trimming pared 1 base from V and 4 bases from J, leaving 13 bases between. CDR1 is SGHTA, CDR2 FQGNSA, per germline. The CDR3 bases are TGTGCCAGCAGCTTAGGTCCCCCTAACCCCTATGGCTACACCTTC. Its protein is CASSLGPPNPYGYTF.

V and J are TRBV6-6 and TRBJ2-2; the match to TRBD1 covers 8 bases. This CDR3 is 16 amino acids long. The J segment lost 1 base and the V segment lost 7 bases, leaving 8 bases of the junction unmatched. In germline, CDR1 is MNHNY, CDR2 SVGAGI (reference sequence). The CDR3 DNA reads TGTGCCAGCATCCCCCCCGACAGGGGGAACACCGGGGAGCTGTTTTTT. Translated, it gives CASIPPDRGNTGELFF.

The rearrangement uses TRBV7-9 and TRBJ2-1; 8 bases match TRBD2. V trimming: 5 bases; J trimming: 0 bases; junction bases outside the gene matches: 9. The CDR3 has 17 amino acids. CDR1 SEHNR and CDR2 FQNEAQ come from the germline V gene (reference sequence). DNA of the CDR3: TGTGCCAGCAGCGGATCAGACAGCGGGAGCTCCTACAATGAGCAGTTCTTC. It codes for CASSGSDSGSSYNEQFF.

The chain couples TRBV5-1 to TRBJ1-2; 9 bases align to TRBD1. Germline V lookup: CDR1 SGHRS, CDR2 YFSETQ. This CDR3 region has 15 residues. V lost 2 bases to trimming and J lost 4 bases; unmatched junction nucleotides: 6. CDR3 amino acids: CASSLGQGSFYGYTF. CDR3 nucleotides: TGCGCCAGCAGCTTAGGACAGGGGTCCTTCTATGGCTACACCTTC.

V is TRBV27 and J is TRBJ2-5; TRBD2 is a possible D gene (6 bases). Deletions cut 5 bases from V and 1 base from J, with 17 bases between. This CDR3 contains 16 residues. Germline CDR1 is MNHEY and CDR2 is SMNVEV (reference sequence). The CDR3 DNA reads as TGTGCCAGCAGTACCCGGTGGGCGGGGACCCAAGAGACCCAGTACTTC. Translating it yields CASSTRWAGTQETQYF.

The chain uses TRBV25-1 and TRBJ2-5; 11 bases fit TRBD2. The CDR3 consists of 17 residues. Germline-derived CDR1 and CDR2 are MGHDK and SYGVNS. Trimming took 1 base from V and 5 from J; bases not matched to a gene: 9. For the CDR3, the DNA is TGTGCCAGCAGTGAATTACGGGGTAGCGGGAGGGCGGAGACCCAGTACTTC. It specifies CASSELRGSGRAETQYF.